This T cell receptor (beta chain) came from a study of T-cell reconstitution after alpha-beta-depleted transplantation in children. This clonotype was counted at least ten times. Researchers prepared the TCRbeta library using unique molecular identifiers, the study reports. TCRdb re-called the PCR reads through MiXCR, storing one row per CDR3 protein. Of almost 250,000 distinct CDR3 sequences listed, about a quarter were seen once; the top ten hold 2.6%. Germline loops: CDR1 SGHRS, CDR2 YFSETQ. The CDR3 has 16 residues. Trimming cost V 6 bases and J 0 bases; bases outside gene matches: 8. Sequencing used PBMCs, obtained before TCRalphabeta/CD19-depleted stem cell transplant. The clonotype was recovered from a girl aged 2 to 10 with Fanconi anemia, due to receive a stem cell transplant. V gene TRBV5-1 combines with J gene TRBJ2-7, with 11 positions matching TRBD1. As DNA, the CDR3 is TGCGCCAGCACCGGGGGGACAGGGGGTATCTCCTACGAGCAGTACTTC. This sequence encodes CASTGGTGGISYEQYF.